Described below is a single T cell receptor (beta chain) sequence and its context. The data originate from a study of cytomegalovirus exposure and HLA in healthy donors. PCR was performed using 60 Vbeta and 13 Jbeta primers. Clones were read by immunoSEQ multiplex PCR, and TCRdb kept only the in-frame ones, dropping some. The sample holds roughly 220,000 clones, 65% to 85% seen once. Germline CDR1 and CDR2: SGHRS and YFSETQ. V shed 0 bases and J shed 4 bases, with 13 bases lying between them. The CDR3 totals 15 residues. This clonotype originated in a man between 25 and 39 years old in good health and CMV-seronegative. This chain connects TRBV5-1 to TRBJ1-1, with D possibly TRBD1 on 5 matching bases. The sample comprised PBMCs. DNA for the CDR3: TGCGCCAGCAGCTTGGAAGGGGCTCTAGGCACTGAAGCTTTCTTT. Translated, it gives CASSLEGALGTEAFF.